Each of the 27 T cell receptor beta chains below was sequenced from the same sample in a study of cytomegalovirus exposure and HLA in healthy donors. The PCR contained 60 Vbeta and 13 Jbeta primers. The repertoire was sequenced with immunoSEQ multiplex PCR; TCRdb's copy has only in-frame clones and lacks some. Here the sample spans about 160,000 clones, about four fifths being singletons. The source material was PBMCs. These TCRs come from a male donor in good health and CMV-seropositive.

This chain connects TRBV30 to TRBJ2-5; possible D gene TRBD1, 6 bases. Germline V gene sequence: CDR1 GTSNPN, CDR2 SVGIG (reference sequence). V was pared by 5 bases and J by 1 base, with 11 bases between. CDR3 length equals 13 residues. The CDR3 loop reads CAWGDTTQETQYF. The CDR3 DNA is TGTGCCTGGGGGGACACCACCCAAGAGACCCAGTACTTC.

The chain links TRBV7-8 to TRBJ1-5, with 8 nucleotides matching TRBD1. The V gene end was trimmed by 5 bases and the J gene end by 9 bases; junction bases not matched to a gene: 9. Germline lookup yields CDR1 SGHVS and CDR2 FQNEAQ. The CDR3 covers 14 residues. The CDR3 bases are TGTGCCAGCAGCCCTTTTAGACAGGGGCCGCCCCAGCATTTT. Its translation: CASSPFRQGPPQHF.

The gene calls are TRBV10-3 and TRBJ2-3, with 11 bases fitting TRBD2. Unmatched junction bases numbered 10, after V lost 0 bases and J lost 2 bases. The germline gives CDR1 ENHRY, CDR2 SYGVKD. The CDR3 runs to 19 residues. The CDR3 region has the DNA TGTGCCATCAGTGAGTCGAAGGCTAGCGGGGGGTTGTACACAGATACGCAGTATTTT. Translation: CAISESKASGGLYTDTQYF.

V gene TRBV6-1 combines with J gene TRBJ1-2, with D perhaps TRBD1 (6 bases). Trimming stripped 2 bases from V and 6 bases from J, with 13 bases between. The CDR3 has 14 residues. From germline, CDR1 is MNHNS and CDR2 SASEGT. CDR3 coding DNA: TGTGCCAGCAGTGAATCGGGGGGCCCCCATGGCTACACCTTC. Translation: CASSESGGPHGYTF.

The chain couples TRBV5-1 to TRBJ2-3, with 8 bases fitting TRBD2. Trimming at V came to 1 base and at J to 4 bases, leaving 2 bases not matched to a gene. The CDR3 is made up of 14 amino acids. The germline gives CDR1 SGHRS, CDR2 YFSETQ. CDR3 nucleotides: TGCGCCAGCAGCTTGACTAGCGGTCCAGATACGCAGTATTTT. It yields the protein CASSLTSGPDTQYF.

The chain joins TRBV5-1 to TRBJ1-1; D possibly corresponds to TRBD1 (6 bases). V gave up 0 bases and J gave up 6 bases, with 9 bases separating them. The CDR3 runs 13 residues. Germline assignment: CDR1 SGHRS and CDR2 YFSETQ. CDR3 sequence: CASSLDREAEAFF. CDR3 DNA: TGCGCCAGCAGCTTGGACAGGGAAGCTGAAGCTTTCTTT.

The chain uses TRBV6-4 and TRBJ2-3; a weak D match, TRBD2 (6 bases). Germline-derived CDR1 and CDR2 are MRHNA and SNTAGT. The V end was cut by 3 bases, the J end by 6 bases, with 10 bases between. This CDR3 contains 13 residues. The CDR3 sequence is CASSERLEDTQYF. The CDR3 DNA reads TGTGCCAGCAGTGAAAGACTAGAGGATACGCAGTATTTT.

The rearrangement links TRBV6-6 to TRBJ1-3, with a possible D match to TRBD1 (6 bases). The CDR3 is made up of 16 amino acids. Trimming took off 5 bases at V and 2 bases at J, with 16 bases between the two ends. CDR1 is MNHNY and CDR2 is SVGAGI in the germline V gene (reference sequence). CDR3 bases: TGTGCCAGCAGTCCTCCTCAGGGGAGAGCTGGAAACACCATATATTTT. As protein: CASSPPQGRAGNTIYF.

The chain is built from TRBV14 and TRBJ2-5; D gene uncertain. The CDR3 contains 12 residues. The V gene lost 2 bases and the J gene lost 7 bases, with 8 bases spanning the gap. Germline CDR1 reads SGHDN; CDR2 reads FVKESK. The CDR3 region is CASSQSAGTQYF. CDR3 bases: TGTGCCAGCAGCCAAAGCGCTGGGACCCAGTACTTC.

V and J are TRBV6-5 and TRBJ1-2; TRBD1 is a possible D gene (6 bases). There are 13 residues in the CDR3. V was clipped by 7 bases and J by 2 bases, with 11 bases between them. From germline, CDR1 is MNHEY and CDR2 SVGAGI. CDR3 in DNA: TGTGCCAGCAATTGGGACAACAACTATGGCTACACCTTC. Translation: CASNWDNNYGYTF.

Regarding this clone: The sample contains more than one DNA sequence encoding this CDR3. The V gene is TRBV9, the J gene TRBJ2-3, with D tentatively TRBD2 (6 bases). Trimming stripped 4 bases from V and 0 bases from J, with 15 bases between. Per the germline V gene, CDR1 is SGDLS and CDR2 is YYNGEE. The CDR3 runs 16 residues. The CDR3 spells CASSPRGGESTDTQYF. The CDR3 nucleotides are TGTGCCAGCAGCCCAAGGGGCGGGGAAAGCACAGATACGCAGTATTTT.

In its sample, this clone was seen a few times. V and J are TRBV10-2 and TRBJ1-2; 7 nucleotides line up with TRBD1. CDR1 is WSHSY and CDR2 is SAAADI in the germline V gene. The CDR3 is 17 residues long. V lost 0 bases, J lost 1 base, and 8 bases stayed unmatched. Here the CDR3 reads CASSESPRGLGNYGYTF. The CDR3 DNA is TGCGCCAGCAGTGAGTCGCCAAGGGGGCTTGGTAACTATGGCTACACCTTC.

This chain joins TRBV7-9 and TRBJ2-5; 7 bases map to TRBD2. This CDR3 is 14 amino acids long. J was trimmed by 4 bases and V by 3 bases; bases with no gene match: 5. The germline V gene encodes CDR1 SEHNR and CDR2 FQNEAQ (reference sequence). The CDR3 reads CASSFLSSGETQYF. In nucleotides, the CDR3 is TGTGCCAGCAGCTTCTTGTCTAGCGGAGAGACCCAGTACTTC.

CDR3 region: CASSLGPSSRNQPQHF. DNA for the CDR3: TGTGCCAGCAGCTTGGGACCTAGTTCCCGCAATCAGCCCCAGCATTTT. The chain joins TRBV5-5 to TRBJ1-5; D call uncertain. Germline CDR1 SGHKS, CDR2 YYEKEE (reference sequence). This CDR3 is 16 amino acids long. V shed 0 bases and J shed 2 bases, with 12 bases lying between them.

The rearrangement links TRBV19 to TRBJ1-5; the D is unclear. V was shortened by 1 base and J by 6 bases, with 7 bases between the two germline ends. CDR1 LNHDA and CDR2 SQIVND come from the germline V gene (reference sequence). CDR3 size: 13 residues. The CDR3, as DNA: TGTGCCAGTAGTATAGGTTTATCTCAGCCCCAGCATTTT. It encodes CASSIGLSQPQHF.

In its sample, this clone was seen once. The J gene is TRBJ2-7, the V gene TRBV11-2, with D maybe TRBD1 (5 bases). V lost 5 bases, J lost 6 bases, and 14 bases lay in between. Germline CDR1 SGHAT, CDR2 FQNNGV. The CDR3 extends over 13 amino acids. The CDR3: CASSLPQGSEQYF. The CDR3 DNA reads TGTGCCAGCAGCCTCCCCCAGGGTAGCGAGCAGTACTTC.

This chain connects TRBV7-3 to TRBJ2-7, with D possibly TRBD1 on 5 matching bases. The CDR3 covers 16 residues. V was cut by 5 bases and J by 2 bases, with 19 bases left in between. Germline CDR1 and CDR2: SGHTA and FQGTGA. The CDR3 sequence is CASSPPLRTTPYEQYF. The CDR3 coding sequence is TGTGCCAGCAGCCCCCCACTGCGGACAACTCCCTACGAGCAGTACTTC.

The chain is built from TRBV2 and TRBJ2-1; D is possibly TRBD2 (5 bases). This CDR3 is built from 16 residues. Trimming cost V 2 bases and J 8 bases, with 19 bases left between them. Germline assignment: CDR1 SNHLY and CDR2 FYNNEI. The CDR3 nucleotides are TGTGCCAGCAGTGAATCAGAGAAGGGCTCCGGGGATGAGCAGTTCTTC. Its protein product is CASSESEKGSGDEQFF.

The chain has TRBV6-5 and TRBJ2-7; D is possibly TRBD2 (5 bases). This CDR3 has 15 amino acids. Germline V CDR1 and CDR2: MNHEY, SVGAGI. V lost 6 bases to trimming and J lost 1 base, with 16 bases between them. CDR3 protein: CASSHRSRESYEQYF. In DNA, the CDR3 is TGTGCCAGCAGCCACCGGAGTAGGGAGTCCTACGAGCAGTACTTC.

The chain employs TRBV2 and TRBJ2-2; D gene ambiguous. The germline CDR1 and CDR2 sequences are SNHLY and FYNNEI. V was cut by 6 bases and J by 5 bases, with 4 bases left in between. The length of the CDR3 is 11 residues. CDR3 sequence (DNA): TGTGCCAGCAGCACAACCGGGGAGCTGTTTTTT. Translating gives CASSTTGELFF.

The rearrangement joins TRBV19 to TRBJ2-4; the match to TRBD2 covers 9 bases. V shed 9 bases, J shed 7 bases, and the junction held 4 bases outside the gene matches. This CDR3 spans 12 amino acids. CDR1 and CDR2 from the germline V gene are LNHDA and SQIVND (reference sequence). CDR3 DNA sequence: TGTGCCAGGCTGCGGGGGGGTAACATTCAGTACTTC. Its protein product is CARLRGGNIQYF.

This rearrangement joins TRBV5-4 to TRBJ1-3; D remains unclear. Germline CDR1 and CDR2: SGHNT and YYREEE (reference sequence). The length of the CDR3 is 15 residues. V lost 0 bases and J 0 bases, leaving 7 bases between the germline ends. The CDR3 reads CASSLDLSSGNTIYF. For the CDR3, the DNA is TGTGCCAGCAGCTTGGATCTCAGCTCTGGAAACACCATATATTTT.

This clone was counted a single time. This chain uses TRBV15 with TRBJ2-3; 12 bases are shared with TRBD2. This CDR3 spans 18 amino acids. Trimming took 0 bases from V and 5 from J; bases not matched to a gene: 9. Germline V gene sequence: CDR1 LNHNV, CDR2 YYDKDF (reference sequence). In DNA form, the CDR3 reads TGTGCCACCAGCAGAGATAGGGCTAGCGGGGGGGTGGAAGATACGCAGTATTTT. As protein: CATSRDRASGGVEDTQYF.

The chain employs TRBV5-8 and TRBJ1-2, with D possibly matching TRBD1 (5 bases). The length of the CDR3 is 13 residues. Germline values: CDR1 SGHTS, CDR2 YDEGEE. Trimming stripped 1 base from V and 6 bases from J, with 10 bases between. The CDR3 DNA follows: TGTGCCAGCAGCTTGCTTCAGGGTCATGGCTACACCTTC. This encodes CASSLLQGHGYTF.

J is TRBJ1-1 and V is TRBV6-4; D is ambiguous. The CDR3 is 13 amino acids. V lost 6 bases, J lost 1 base, and 9 bases lay in between. Per germline, CDR1 MRHNA and CDR2 SNTAGT. This CDR3 reads CASSSEENTEAFF. The DNA for the CDR3 is TGTGCCAGCAGCTCAGAAGAGAACACTGAAGCTTTCTTT.

The chain is built from TRBV5-1 and TRBJ1-1; D unclear. Germline V gene lookup returns CDR1 SGHRS and CDR2 YFSETQ. This CDR3 is built from 16 residues. Trimming removed 0 bases from V and 0 bases from J, with 12 bases in between. CDR3 amino acids: CASSLEVGQLNTEAFF. The DNA of the CDR3 is TGCGCCAGCAGCTTGGAGGTTGGGCAGTTGAACACTGAAGCTTTCTTT.

This chain joins TRBV5-6 and TRBJ1-2, with 8 bases aligning to TRBD1. The J segment lost 4 bases and the V segment lost 1 base, leaving 6 bases of the junction unmatched. Germline values: CDR1 SGHDT, CDR2 YYEEEE. The CDR3 contains 15 residues. In nucleotides, the CDR3 is TGTGCCAGCAGCTTGTCAGGGGGCTATAGCTATGGCTACACCTTC. It encodes CASSLSGGYSYGYTF.